The rows below give T cell receptor beta chains drawn from one sample of a study of OX40 agonist ivuxolimab in advanced cancers. This table comes from immunoSEQ multiplex PCR, and its TCRdb copy is limited to in-frame clones, with some not included. The data show approximately 71,000 clones, 65% to 85% seen once. Sequences were derived from CD4+ or CD8+ T cells sorted from blood, sampled in a trial of the OX40 agonist ivuxolimab. Receptors were obtained from an adult with an advanced solid tumor such as melanoma, head and neck, liver or kidney cancer. The CDR3 runs from the conserved cysteine through the conserved F or W. Fields, in order: J gene, clone size, D gene, V gene, CDR3 protein, CDR3 DNA. D genes are given only for firm matches. The listing skips clone size in some rows; elsewhere it reads once, few, many or a size class.

>TRBJ1-1|NA|NA|TRBV28
CASSSPLNTEAFF
TGTGCCAGCAGTTCCCCCCTGAACACTGAAGCTTTCTTT
>TRBJ1-6|NA|NA|TRBV18
CASSQGVSEASPLHF
TGTGCCAGCTCACAAGGGGTGTCAGAGGCTTCACCCCTCCACTTT
>TRBJ2-1|NA|NA|TRBV11-3
CASSLLENEQFF
TGTGCCAGCAGCTTGTTAGAAAATGAGCAGTTCTTC
>TRBJ2-7|NA|TRBD2|TRBV27
CASSPLAGVGEQYF
TGTGCCAGCAGTCCGTTAGCGGGAGTAGGCGAGCAGTACTTC
>TRBJ2-7|NA|TRBD1|TRBV4-2
CASSQDGQGTYEQYF
TGTGCCAGCAGCCAAGATGGACAGGGGACCTACGAGCAGTACTTC
>TRBJ2-2|NA|TRBD2|TRBV5-1
CASSSGEGNTGELFF
TGCGCCAGCAGCTCTGGGGAGGGGAACACCGGGGAGCTGTTTTTT
>TRBJ1-1|many|TRBD1|TRBV5-4
CASSSALGQGEAFF
TGTGCCAGCAGCTCCGCCCTCGGACAGGGTGAAGCTTTCTTT
>TRBJ2-3|once|NA|TRBV9
CASSVDGGLVGDTQYF
TGTGCCAGCAGCGTAGATGGGGGTTTGGTCGGAGATACGCAGTATTTT
>TRBJ2-2|once|NA|TRBV27
CASSLNAGTGELFF
TGTGCCAGCAGTTTGAATGCCGGTACCGGGGAGCTGTTTTTT
>TRBJ1-1|NA|TRBD1|TRBV19
CATDRGQNTEAFF
TGTGCCACCGACAGGGGGCAGAACACTGAAGCTTTCTTT
>TRBJ1-1|once|NA|TRBV7-4
CASSLRLTDEAFF
TGTGCCAGCAGCTTGCGACTGACCGACGAAGCTTTCTTT
>TRBJ2-2|NA|TRBD2|TRBV10-3
CAIHKPGLANTGELFF
TGTGCCATCCACAAACCGGGACTAGCTAACACCGGGGAGCTGTTTTTT
>TRBJ2-7|NA|NA|TRBV28
CASSLAGSYEQYF
TGTGCCAGCAGTTTAGCGGGGTCCTACGAGCAGTACTTC
>TRBJ1-2|NA|TRBD1|TRBV6-5
CASSLQGAGGYTF
TGTGCCAGCAGTTTACAGGGGGCAGGTGGCTACACCTTC
>TRBJ1-3|NA|NA|TRBV2
CATLPATGPGNTIYF
TGTGCCACCCTCCCGGCAACAGGGCCTGGAAACACCATATATTTT
>TRBJ2-3|NA|NA|TRBV2
CASSELGADTQYF
TGTGCCAGCAGTGAGCTTGGGGCAGATACGCAGTATTTT